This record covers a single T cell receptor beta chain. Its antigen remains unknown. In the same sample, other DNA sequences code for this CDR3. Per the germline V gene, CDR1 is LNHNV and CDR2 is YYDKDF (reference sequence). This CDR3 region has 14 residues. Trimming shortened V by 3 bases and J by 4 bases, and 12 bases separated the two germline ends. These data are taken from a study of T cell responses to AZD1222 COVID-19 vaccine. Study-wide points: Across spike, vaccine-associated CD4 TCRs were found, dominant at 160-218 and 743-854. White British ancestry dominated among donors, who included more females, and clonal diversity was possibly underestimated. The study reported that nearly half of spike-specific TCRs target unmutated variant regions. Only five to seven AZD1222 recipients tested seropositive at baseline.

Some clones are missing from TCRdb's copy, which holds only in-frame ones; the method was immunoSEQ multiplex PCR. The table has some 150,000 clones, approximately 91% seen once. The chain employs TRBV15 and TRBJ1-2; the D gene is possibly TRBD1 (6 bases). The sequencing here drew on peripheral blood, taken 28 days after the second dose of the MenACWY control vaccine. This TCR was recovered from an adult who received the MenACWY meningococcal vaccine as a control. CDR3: CATSREGGGYGYTF. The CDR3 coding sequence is TGTGCCACCAGCAGGGAAGGGGGAGGCTATGGCTACACCTTC.